This entry concerns a single TCR beta chain. This sample was included in a study of blood T cell repertoires in COVID-19. CDR1 and CDR2 (germline): MNHNY, SVGAGI (reference sequence). The V gene end was trimmed by 7 bases and the J gene end by 3 bases; junction bases not matched to a gene: 8. CDR3 length: 15 amino acids. Sequencing used immunoSEQ multiplex PCR; TCRdb keeps in-frame clones, though not all of them. Found here are 150,000 to 200,000 clones, 90% to 95% of them singletons; the top ten hold over 3.5%. Source material: peripheral blood. The TCR comes from a woman aged 50 to 60 with acute or convalescent COVID-19. The V and J genes are TRBV6-6 and TRBJ2-1, with 8 nucleotides matching TRBD1. CDR3 nucleotide sequence: TGTGCCAGCACCATCAGGGGGCGAGACTACAATGAGCAGTTCTTC. Residues: CASTIRGRDYNEQFF.